This T cell receptor beta chain was observed in a study of shared clonotypes between healthy human individuals. Background on the study: Donor composition was a couple of women and three men, aged 18 to 49. Study-wide results and caveats: For naive CD4 cells, roughly 5% of clonotypes were shared across a handful of donors. Sorted-subset samples were not fully sequenced, rarefaction indicated. Tissue TCR repertoires likely differ from these blood-only repertoires.

Comments on this clone: Its target is not known.

Method: immunoSEQ multiplex PCR; TCRdb's copy keeps in-frame clones and lacks some. The table records about 1 million clones, approximately 70% of them present only once. Germline CDR1 and CDR2: LGHNA and YNFKEQ. This CDR3 spans 19 amino acids. Trimming removed 2 bases from V and 5 bases from J, with 26 bases in between. The rearrangement links TRBV4-2 to TRBJ2-3; TRBD2 might be the D (5 bases). The receptor's source is a young man in good health. Input material: memory CD4+ T cells sorted from blood. Subset meaning: CD45RA-negative fraction. The CDR3 reads CASSQRSGGWWAGEDTQYF. In nucleotides, the CDR3 is TGTGCCAGCAGCCAACGGTCCGGAGGTTGGTGGGCGGGTGAAGATACGCAGTATTTT.